One and the same sample provided the 3 T cell receptor beta chains below, sequenced in a study of CXCR3-negative and CXCR3-positive naive CD8 T cells. Regarding the study as a whole: Naive cells that were CXCR3-positive had more hydrophobic TRB CDR3s (compared with CXCR3-negative naive cells).

No antigen has been identified for these receptors. UMI labels and 5' RACE were used to prepare the TRB cDNA libraries. TCRdb re-called the 5' RACE reads; one entry per CDR3 protein, DNA not given. This sample contains tens of thousands of distinct CDR3 sequences. The sample was naive CXCR3+ CD8+ T cells from blood. Subset of the sample: CD45RO-CCR7+CD27+CD95- naive CD8+ T cells expressing CXCR3 (TNR3+). All receptors come from a human donor in good health. Some clones in this sample may be carry-over from other donors' samples.

J is TRBJ2-6 and V is TRBV6-5; TCRdb proposes TRBD1, but this gene call is untestable without DNA. Germline V gene lookup returns CDR1 MNHEY and CDR2 SVGAGI. There are 15 residues in the CDR3. The CDR3 reads CASRLQGVGANVLTF.

The chain employs TRBV29-1 and TRBJ1-3. This CDR3 is 12 amino acids long. Germline CDR1 is SQVTM and CDR2 is ANQGSEA. This CDR3 reads CSVELTGNTIYF.

The chain employs TRBV7-9 and TRBJ1-2; TCRdb's D gene call, TRBD1, goes unchecked for lack of DNA. The CDR3 totals 14 residues. Germline CDR1 is SEHNR and CDR2 is FQNEAQ (reference sequence). CDR3: CASSQQGDTYGYTF.